Below, one TCR beta chain is given with its context. The clone's antigen remains unknown. The sample holds no much larger clone one base away, and base qualities are not on file. This entry is derived from a study of identical twins (dated by TCRdb to 2016 to 2018). Regarding the complete study: To test whether fetal clonotypes persist, this study deep-sequenced TCR alpha and beta repertoires from monozygotic twins, from unrelated adults of various ages, and from cord blood. To rule out contamination, replicate twin experiments were performed at different times with different library preparation protocols.

Every donor was a healthy Caucasian. The twin cohort consisted of three pairs of female monozygotic twins, all aged about 18 to 30 years. RNA for TCR libraries was isolated from peripheral blood mononuclear cells. What the study reported, not specific to this receptor: Because the same donors could not be followed over many years, the conclusions relied on cross-sectional statistical analysis. Excess twin sharing in beta out-of-frame sequences was weaker because fewer shared sequences lowered the signal-to-noise ratio. Fewer insertions were carried by abundant cord blood beta clonotypes, a similar but weaker trend appeared in young adult naive repertoires, and no such trend appeared in memory repertoires. Compared with coincidental sharing between unrelated individuals, an excess of low generation-probability sequences was observed among out-of-frame TCR alpha sequences shared between twins. Zero-insertion analyses could be partly confounded by invariant T cells such as MAIT and iNKT, although diverse VJ usage argued against such confounding for most clonotypes. Out-of-frame TCR alpha sharing in monozygotic twins was systematically underestimated by recombination models, whereas sharing between unrelated individuals was in agreement with the recombination models.

The CDR3 spans 15 residues, from the cysteine through the valine. The read is trimmed to its CDR3 DNA, 45 bases read in frame from base 1. V sheds 0 bases and J sheds 6 bases, leaving 18 bases between their ends. Taken from the germline V gene (reference sequence), the CDR1 and CDR2 loops are DFQATT and SNEGSKA. Libraries were prepared through 5' RACE. This sample was sequenced with an Illumina HiSeq 2000. A universal primer binding site was added through template switching, and the final cDNA carried a unique molecular identifier so that TCR cDNA molecules could be counted accurately. First-strand cDNA for TCR alpha and beta chains was synthesized from specific primers in the conserved constant-segment region. Each cDNA library was double barcoded, with a SMART-Mk sample barcode plus Illumina barcodes, to control for contamination. Two successive PCR steps introduced TruSeq adapter sequences along with Illumina sample barcodes. The Illumina HiSeq platform was used with custom primers to sequence TCR alpha and beta cDNA libraries. In the paper's pipeline: MiGEC was used to process raw reads and extract unique molecular identifiers, and MiXCR was used to find CDR3 positions. Recombination models were inferred per individual with the repgenHMM and IGoR tools using an EM algorithm. Shared clonotype analysis was performed with the tcR package in R, normalizing sharing by the product of cloneset sizes. To study raw recombination free of thymic and clonal selection effects, out-of-frame nonproductive sequences were analyzed. TCRdb reworked the public reads: Q25 trimming with fastp, MiXCR clone assembly, productive beta chains retained. One record per CDR3 amino acid sequence lists the most common genes and DNA. These V and J calls derive from TCRdb rather than the authors' analysis. The sample profile shows nearly 900,000 distinct CDR3 sequences; around 12% of them were found once. The ten biggest clones cover 1.5% to 2% of the sample.

These data are also associated with another study on yellow fever vaccine responses in identical twins. The other study reports the following: According to the authors, in identical twins the way T cells responded to vaccination appeared partly convergent and partly personalized. In the study, vaccine-responding T cell clones were precisely tracked in identical twins.

Sample: PBMCs. This TCR was sampled from a woman aged 18-29 years in good health. The sequence joins TRBV20-1 to TRBJ2-7, and TRBD2 may be the D gene, going by 7 matching bases. The CDR3 reads as follows: CSARDGRLGGAEQYV. The sequenced DNA: TGCAGTGCTAGAGACGGACGGCTGGGGGGGGCCGAGCAGTACGTC.